This T cell receptor (beta chain) was identified during a study of read filtering for tumor transcriptome and immune sequencing. CDR3 length: 14 residues. Germline V gives CDR1 SEHNR, CDR2 FQNEAQ (reference sequence). Molecular barcoded adaptors covering alpha/delta and beta/gamma chains were used on 400 ng RNA. TCRdb used MiXCR to reprocess the reads, holding one entry per CDR3 protein. Found here are tens of thousands of distinct CDR3 sequences, roughly 19% of them singletons; the top ten hold over 12%. Remarks on this clonotype: This may come from a read error, since a much larger clone is one base off.

The rearrangement joins TRBV7-9 to TRBJ2-5; D unclear. Material: a population of CD138-negative cells sorted from bone marrow. This TCR came from a donor aged 40 or older with multiple myeloma. Written as DNA, the CDR3 is TGTGCCAGCAGCTCTGGACGCCCCGAAGAGACCCGGTACTTC. This gives the protein CASSSGRPEETRYF.